This T cell receptor beta chain was sequenced for a study of T cell responses to AZD1222 COVID-19 vaccine. Study-level information: Pooling of second doses given at about 4 or about 12 weeks was done. Study results and limitations: Females made up more of the donors, who were largely white British, and clonal diversity may have come out too low. Nearly half of the spike-specific TCRs reportedly recognize variant regions that carry no mutations. Repertoire sampling occurred only after the peak T cell response.

Germline V gives CDR1 LGHDT, CDR2 YNNKEL (reference sequence). Trimming stripped 4 bases from V and 0 bases from J, with 15 bases between. This CDR3 has 16 residues. Sequencing was performed with immunoSEQ multiplex PCR; in TCRdb, only in-frame clones are kept and a portion is missing. The sample has approximately 90,000 clones, around 94% seen once. A word on this clone: Its cognate antigen is unknown.

The chain links TRBV3-1 (or the pseudogene TRBV3-2) to TRBJ1-2; maybe TRBD1 (5 bases). The receptor's source is an adult in good health. This sample comprised peripheral blood, obtained on day 0 of AZD1222 vaccination. The CDR3 spells CASSRTTPSANYGYTF. DNA for the CDR3: TGTGCCAGCAGCCGGACAACTCCCTCAGCTAACTATGGCTACACCTTC.